The clone carrying this TCR beta chain was seen only a few times. The antigen is unknown. The data derive from a study of response to subunit inactivated influenza vaccine. Overall study findings and caveats: Authors suggested that a seasonal influenza vaccination recruits few new T cells each time.

Germline V gives CDR1 SQVTM, CDR2 ANQGSEA. Trimming stripped 3 bases from V and 3 bases from J, with 14 bases between. The CDR3 runs 14 residues. TCRdb fed the RT-PCR reads into MiXCR, producing one record per CDR3 protein. The sample consists of 650,000 to 800,000 distinct CDR3 sequences, about 15% of them appearing once. The chain links TRBV29-1 to TRBJ2-5, with D tentatively TRBD1 or TRBD2 (6 bases each). The sequence derives from a man aged 45-65 years who received an inactivated influenza vaccine. The source was PBMCs from blood, collected 14 to 15 days before vaccination. The CDR3 bases are TGCAGCGTTGAGTCCAGGGGACTTAAAGAGACCCAGTACTTC. Its translation: CSVESRGLKETQYF. Full variable domain (missing parts from reference TRBV29-1 and TRBJ2-5): SAVISQKPSRDICQRGTSLTIQCQVDSQVTMMFWYRQQPGQSLTLIATANQGSEATYESGFVIDKFPISRPNLTFSTLTVSNMSPEDSSIYLCSVESRGLKETQYFGPGTRLLVL.